The sequence of this T cell receptor beta chain was determined in a study of a mutant IDH1 vaccine in newly diagnosed glioma. Study outcomes and limitations: Any relationship between pseudoprogression and changes in top peripheral T cell clonotypes seemed absent. There were vaccine-induced immune responses in around 93% of the patients.

Notes on this clone: Its antigen is currently unknown.

TCRdb's table, derived via immunoSEQ multiplex PCR, lists solely in-frame clones and lacks some. The table lists about 98,000 clones, around 90% of them singletons. Time point noted: baseline, week 1 (first vaccination visit). Treatment meaning: pre-vaccination baseline after standard-of-care therapy. The origin of this receptor is a woman aged 50 to 60 with glioma. The starting material was PBMCs, obtained from a glioma patient treated with radiotherapy, temozolomide or both.

CDR3 protein: CASRPTGHFSTDTQYF. CDR3 nucleotides: TGTGCCAGCAGACCTACGGGACACTTTAGCACAGATACGCAGTATTTT. V and J are TRBV14 and TRBJ2-3, with D possibly being TRBD1 (6 bases). The V end lost 6 bases, the J end lost 0 bases, and 16 bases lay between the germline ends. The V gene's germline CDR1 is SGHDN and CDR2 FVKESK. This CDR3 has 16 amino acids.